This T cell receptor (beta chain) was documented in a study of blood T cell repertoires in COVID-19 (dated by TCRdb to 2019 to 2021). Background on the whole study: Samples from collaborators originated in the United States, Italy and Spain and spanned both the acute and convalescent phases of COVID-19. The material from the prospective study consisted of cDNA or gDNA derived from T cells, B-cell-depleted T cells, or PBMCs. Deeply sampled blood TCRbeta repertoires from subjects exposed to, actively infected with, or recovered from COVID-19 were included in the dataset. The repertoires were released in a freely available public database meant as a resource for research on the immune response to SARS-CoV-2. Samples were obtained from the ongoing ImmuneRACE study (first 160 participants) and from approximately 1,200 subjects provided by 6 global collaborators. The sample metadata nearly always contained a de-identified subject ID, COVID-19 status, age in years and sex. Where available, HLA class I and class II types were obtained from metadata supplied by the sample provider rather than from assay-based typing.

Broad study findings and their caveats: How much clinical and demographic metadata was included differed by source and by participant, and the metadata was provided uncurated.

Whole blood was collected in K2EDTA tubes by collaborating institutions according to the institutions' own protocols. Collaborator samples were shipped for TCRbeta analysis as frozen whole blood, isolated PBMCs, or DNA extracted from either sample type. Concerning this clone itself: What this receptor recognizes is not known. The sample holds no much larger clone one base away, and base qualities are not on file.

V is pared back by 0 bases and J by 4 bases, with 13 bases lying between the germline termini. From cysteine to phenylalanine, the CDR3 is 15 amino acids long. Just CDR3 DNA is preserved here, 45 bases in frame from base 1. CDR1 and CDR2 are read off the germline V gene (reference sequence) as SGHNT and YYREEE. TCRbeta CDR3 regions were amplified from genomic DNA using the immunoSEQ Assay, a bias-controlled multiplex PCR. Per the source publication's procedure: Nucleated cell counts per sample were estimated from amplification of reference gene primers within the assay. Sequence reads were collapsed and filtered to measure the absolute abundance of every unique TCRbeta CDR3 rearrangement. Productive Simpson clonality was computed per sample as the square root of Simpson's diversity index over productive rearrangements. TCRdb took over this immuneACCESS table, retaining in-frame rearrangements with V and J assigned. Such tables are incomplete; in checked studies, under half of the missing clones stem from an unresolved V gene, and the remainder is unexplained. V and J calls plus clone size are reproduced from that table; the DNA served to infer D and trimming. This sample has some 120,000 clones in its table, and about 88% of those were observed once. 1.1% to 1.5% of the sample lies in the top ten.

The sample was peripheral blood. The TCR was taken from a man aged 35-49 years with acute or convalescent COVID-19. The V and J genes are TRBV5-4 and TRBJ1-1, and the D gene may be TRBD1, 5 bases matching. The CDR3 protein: CASSLAGGSGTEAFF. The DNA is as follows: TGTGCCAGCAGCTTGGCCGGGGGAAGTGGCACTGAAGCTTTCTTT.